Included here is one T cell receptor (beta chain) sequence, with context. Antigen specificity is unknown. V lost 4 bases, J lost 6 bases, and 15 bases lay in between. CDR1 is ENHRY, CDR2 SYGVKD, per germline. CDR3 length equals 14 residues. Libraries were prepared by immunoSEQ multiplex PCR; TCRdb keeps only in-frame clonotypes and omits some of them. The profile covers fewer than 100,000 clones, with 84% appearing a single time and 14% taken by the ten largest. This sample stems from a study of T cell responses to AZD1222 COVID-19 vaccine. Study outcomes and limitations: Repertoire sampling happened only post peak T cell response.

The sequencing here drew on peripheral blood, taken 28 days after the second AZD1222 dose. This receptor was obtained from an adult who received the AZD1222 COVID-19 vaccine. The genes are TRBV10-3 and TRBJ1-1, with D perhaps TRBD1 (5 bases). The DNA for the CDR3 is TGTGCCATCAGTGCCCTCGCAGGGAATCCTGAAGCTTTCTTT. Translated: CAISALAGNPEAFF.